This TCR beta chain derives from a study of T cells after yellow fever vaccination. Across the study: Fractions of limited cellularity were prepared by means of SMART-Seq v4 Ultra Low Input.

MiXCR, run by TCRdb on the 5' RACE reads, gives a single entry per CDR3 protein. The sample contains approximately 93,000 distinct CDR3 sequences, under 6.5% of which appear only once. This CDR3 has 13 amino acids. Germline assignment: CDR1 SGHVS and CDR2 FQNEAQ. The V and J ends lost 5 bases and 4 bases respectively, with 9 bases between them. The chain combines TRBV7-8 with TRBJ1-5; a possible D gene is TRBD1 (5 bases). This receptor was identified in a man aged 18 to 29 who received the YFV17D yellow fever vaccine. Source: CD8+ T cells sorted from PBMCs, taken 10 days after the yellow fever booster vaccination. CDR3 residues: CASSRGPNQPQHF. The CDR3, as DNA: TGTGCCAGCAGCCGGGGACCTAATCAGCCCCAGCATTTT.